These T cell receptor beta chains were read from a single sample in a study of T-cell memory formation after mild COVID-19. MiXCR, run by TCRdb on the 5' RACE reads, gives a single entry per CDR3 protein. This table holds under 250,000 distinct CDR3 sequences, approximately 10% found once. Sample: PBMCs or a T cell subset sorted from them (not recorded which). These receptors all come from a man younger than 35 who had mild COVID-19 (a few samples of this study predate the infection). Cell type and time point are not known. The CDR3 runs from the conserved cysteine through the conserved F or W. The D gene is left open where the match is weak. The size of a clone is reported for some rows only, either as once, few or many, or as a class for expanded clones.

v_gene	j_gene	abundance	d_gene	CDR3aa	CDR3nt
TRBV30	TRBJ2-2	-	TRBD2	CAWRLTSGVPGELFF	TGTGCCTGGAGGTTGACTAGCGGGGTTCCCGGGGAGCTGTTTTTT
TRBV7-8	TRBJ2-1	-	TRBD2	CASSPLFGRDRSYNEQFF	TGTGCCAGCAGCCCATTGTTTGGGAGGGATCGCTCCTACAATGAGCAGTTCTTC
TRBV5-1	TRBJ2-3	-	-	CASSKESTTDTQYF	TGCGCCAGCAGCAAGGAGAGTACCACAGATACGCAGTATTTT
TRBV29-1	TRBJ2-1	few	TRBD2	CSVDGLLAGGHEQFF	TGCAGCGTTGATGGTCTACTAGCGGGGGGTCATGAGCAGTTCTTC
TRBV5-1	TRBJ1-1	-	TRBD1	CASSFETGEGTEAFF	TGCGCCAGCAGCTTCGAGACAGGGGAGGGTACTGAAGCTTTCTTT
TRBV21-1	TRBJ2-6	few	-	CASSTTPSGANVLTF	TGTGCCAGCAGCACTACTCCTTCTGGGGCCAACGTCCTGACTTTC
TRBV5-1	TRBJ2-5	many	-	CASSLFLGSGRETQYF	TGCGCCAGCAGCTTGTTTCTCGGTAGCGGTAGAGAGACCCAGTACTTC
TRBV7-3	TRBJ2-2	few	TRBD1	CASSPSFGQALTGELFF	TGTGCCAGCAGCCCCTCTTTCGGACAGGCCTTGACCGGGGAGCTGTTTTTT
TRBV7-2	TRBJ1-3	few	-	CASSLYSGNTIYF	TGTGCCAGCAGCCTGTACTCTGGAAACACCATATATTTT
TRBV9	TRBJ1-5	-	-	CASSVAGVNQPQHF	TGTGCCAGCAGCGTAGCAGGGGTGAACCAGCCCCAGCATTTT
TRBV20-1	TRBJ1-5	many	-	CSAQDRLSNQPQHF	TGCAGTGCTCAAGACAGGCTTAGCAATCAGCCCCAGCATTTT
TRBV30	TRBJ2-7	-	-	CAWSLDSAYEQYF	TGTGCCTGGAGTCTCGACAGCGCCTACGAGCAGTACTTC
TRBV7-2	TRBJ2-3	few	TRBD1	CASSPPDRGSVDTQYF	TGTGCCAGCAGCCCCCCGGACAGGGGGAGTGTGGATACGCAGTATTTT
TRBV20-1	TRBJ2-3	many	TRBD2	CSASPMKRSGGAPDTQYF	TGCAGTGCTAGCCCCATGAAGCGTAGCGGGGGGGCTCCAGATACGCAGTATTTT
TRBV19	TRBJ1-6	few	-	CASSMVVGSPLHF	TGTGCCAGTAGTATGGTAGTGGGTTCACCCCTCCACTTT
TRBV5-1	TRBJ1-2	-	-	CASSFLSRDRGYTF	TGCGCCAGCAGCTTTCTATCGAGAGACCGGGGCTACACCTTC
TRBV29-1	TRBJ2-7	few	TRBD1	CSVHLGTGLDEQYF	TGCAGCGTTCACCTCGGGACAGGGCTGGACGAGCAGTACTTC
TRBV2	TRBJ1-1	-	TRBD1	CASSTDRVNTEAFF	TGTGCCAGCAGTACCGACAGGGTTAACACTGAAGCTTTCTTT
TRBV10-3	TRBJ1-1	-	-	CAISIQENTEAFF	TGTGCCATCAGTATACAAGAAAACACTGAAGCTTTCTTT
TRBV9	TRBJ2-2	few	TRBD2	CASSVRSGGNTGELFF	TGTGCCAGCAGCGTAAGGAGCGGGGGGAACACCGGGGAGCTGTTTTTT
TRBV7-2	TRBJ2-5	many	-	CASSLGWGAQETQYF	TGTGCCAGCAGCTTAGGATGGGGGGCCCAAGAGACCCAGTACTTC
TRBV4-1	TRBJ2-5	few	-	CASSQRSLGKDETQYF	TGCGCCAGCAGCCAGAGATCACTGGGTAAAGACGAGACCCAGTACTTC
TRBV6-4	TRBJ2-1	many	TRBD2	CASSPTSGGYNEQFF	TGTGCCAGCAGCCCGACTAGCGGGGGCTACAATGAGCAGTTCTTC
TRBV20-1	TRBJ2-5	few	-	CSARWREETQYF	TGCAGTGCTAGATGGCGAGAAGAGACCCAGTACTTC
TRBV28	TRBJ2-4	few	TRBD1	CASWGQGAHIQYF	TGTGCCAGCTGGGGACAGGGGGCCCACATTCAGTACTTC
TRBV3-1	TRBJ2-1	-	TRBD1	CASSPPPGTGVGNEQFF	TGTGCCAGCAGCCCCCCACCCGGGACAGGGGTGGGCAATGAGCAGTTCTTC
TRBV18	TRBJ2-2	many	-	CASSPMALNTGELFF	TGTGCCAGCTCACCTATGGCTTTGAACACCGGGGAGCTGTTTTTT
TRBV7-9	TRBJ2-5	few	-	CASTYTLETQYF	TGTGCCAGCACCTACACCCTGGAGACCCAGTACTTC
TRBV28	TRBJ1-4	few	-	CASSLAPYNEKLFF	TGTGCCAGCAGTTTGGCTCCCTACAATGAAAAACTGTTTTTT
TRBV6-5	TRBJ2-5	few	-	CASGRRERETQYF	TGTGCCAGCGGACGGAGGGAACGGGAGACCCAGTACTTC
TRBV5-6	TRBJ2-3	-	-	CASSLGVRANPSTDTQYF	TGTGCCAGCAGCTTGGGAGTGAGGGCCAACCCGAGCACAGATACGCAGTATTTT
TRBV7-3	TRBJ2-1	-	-	CASSLFQDSEQFF	TGTGCCAGCAGCTTATTCCAGGACAGTGAGCAGTTCTTC
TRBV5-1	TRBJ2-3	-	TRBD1	CASSFTGGDTQYF	TGCGCCAGCAGCTTCACAGGGGGAGATACGCAGTATTTT
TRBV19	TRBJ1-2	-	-	CASGPWGGDGYTF	TGTGCCAGTGGCCCTTGGGGAGGCGACGGCTACACCTTC
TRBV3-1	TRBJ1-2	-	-	CASSQASLGGGYTF	TGTGCCAGCAGCCAAGCATCCCTCGGGGGTGGCTACACCTTC
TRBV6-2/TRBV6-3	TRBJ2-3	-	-	CASRGTSSDTQYF	TGTGCCAGCCGAGGGACATCTAGTGATACGCAGTATTTT
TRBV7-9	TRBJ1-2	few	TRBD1	CASSPGGQAASRGYTF	TGTGCCAGCAGCCCAGGGGGACAGGCGGCTAGTAGGGGCTACACCTTC
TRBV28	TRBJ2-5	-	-	CASRWRGPETQYF	TGTGCCAGCAGGTGGAGGGGCCCGGAGACCCAGTACTTC
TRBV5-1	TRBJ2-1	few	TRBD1	CASSLRPGQGAHEQFF	TGCGCCAGCAGCTTAAGGCCGGGACAGGGGGCCCATGAGCAGTTCTTC
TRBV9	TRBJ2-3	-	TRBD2	CASSLWTSGGITDTQYF	TGTGCCAGCAGCCTCTGGACTAGCGGGGGAATCACAGATACGCAGTATTTT
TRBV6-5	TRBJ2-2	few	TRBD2	CASIPGLADLNTGELFF	TGTGCCAGCATTCCGGGACTAGCGGACTTAAACACCGGGGAGCTGTTTTTT
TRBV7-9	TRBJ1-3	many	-	CASEPGNTIYF	TGTGCCAGCGAACCTGGAAACACCATATATTTT
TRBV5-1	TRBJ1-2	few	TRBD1	CASSLEGQGPDGYTF	TGCGCCAGCAGCTTGGAGGGACAGGGGCCGGATGGCTACACCTTC
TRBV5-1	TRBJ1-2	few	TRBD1	CASSLDFSDRGFSGYTF	TGCGCCAGCAGCTTGGATTTCTCGGACAGGGGTTTTTCTGGCTACACCTTC
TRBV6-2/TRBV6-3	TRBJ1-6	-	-	CAPRPGPPAPLHF	TGTGCCCCCCGGCCCGGACCTCCGGCACCCCTCCACTTT